Listed here are 18 T cell receptor beta chains from one sample, sequenced in a study of monozygotic twins with inflammatory bowel disease. TCRdb reanalyzed the 5' RACE reads, giving one entry per CDR3 protein sequence and no DNA. The listing records fewer than 150,000 distinct CDR3 sequences. Sequencing used blood. These receptors were taken from a human donor with ulcerative colitis or Crohn's disease, or a healthy co-twin of an affected twin (not recorded which).

V is TRBV6-2 or TRBV6-3 and J is TRBJ2-1; TCRdb picks TRBD1, but there is no DNA to check that call. Germline loops: CDR1 MNHEY, CDR2 SVGEGT. The CDR3 loop spans 16 amino acids. CDR3 region: CASLSRGTETYNEQFF.

The chain has TRBV2 and TRBJ2-6. The V gene's germline CDR1 is SNHLY and CDR2 FYNNEI. This CDR3 comprises 14 residues. The CDR3 sequence is CASASISGANVLTF.

V and J are TRBV19 and TRBJ2-7; TCRdb selects TRBD1, and the lack of DNA leaves this call unchecked. The CDR3 runs 18 residues. Looked up from germline, CDR1 is LNHDA and CDR2 is SQIVND (reference sequence). CDR3 residues: CASSIDSFREQGPYEQYF.

This chain connects TRBV20-1 to TRBJ2-7; TCRdb outputs TRBD1, but without DNA this stays unchecked. The CDR3 contains 13 residues. Germline CDR1 is DFQATT and CDR2 is SNEGSKA (reference sequence). CDR3 in amino acids: CSADRTGYYEQYF.

The chain recombines TRBV5-1 with TRBJ2-7; the TCRdb call, TRBD1, lacks DNA for checking. The CDR3 loop spans 15 amino acids. Germline CDR1 SGHRS, CDR2 YFSETQ. CDR3 amino acids: CASSRSPAVSYEQYF.

The chain carries TRBV6-1 and TRBJ2-2; the TRBD1 assignment by TCRdb is unverifiable without DNA. Germline-derived CDR1 and CDR2 are MNHNS and SASEGT. This CDR3 contains 13 residues. This CDR3 reads CASNLGRAGELFF.

The chain couples TRBV5-1 to TRBJ1-5; there is no DNA to check the TCRdb D call of TRBD1. The CDR3 sequence is 17 residues long. Germline CDR1 SGHRS, CDR2 YFSETQ. Here the CDR3 reads CASSPSRGGYSNQPQHF.

This sequence joins TRBV7-2 and TRBJ1-5; lacking DNA, the TRBD1 call made by TCRdb goes unchecked. The germline gives CDR1 SGHTA, CDR2 FQGNSA. The CDR3 has 14 residues. CDR3 sequence: CASSSGTGFQPQHF.

The chain joins TRBV7-2 to TRBJ1-1. The length of the CDR3 is 13 residues. Germline-derived CDR1 and CDR2 are SGHTA and FQGNSA. CDR3 residues: CASSSYPSSEAFF.

The V gene is TRBV24-1, the J gene TRBJ2-3; TCRdb returns TRBD2, unconfirmable since there is no DNA. CDR1 is KGHDR, CDR2 SFDVKD, per germline. CDR3 length: 17 amino acids. CDR3 sequence: CATSAPTSGGSTDTQYF.

V usage is TRBV10-3 and J usage is TRBJ2-1; TCRdb outputs TRBD1, but without DNA this stays unchecked. This CDR3 is 14 amino acids long. CDR1 ENHRY and CDR2 SYGVKD come from the germline V gene. The CDR3 reads CAISVLGARNEQFF.

This chain links TRBV12-3 or TRBV12-4 with TRBJ2-1; without DNA, the TCRdb call of TRBD2 cannot be checked. There are 14 residues in the CDR3. The CDR3 reads CASNTGGLWNEQFF.

CDR3 sequence reads: CASSFLRLAGGPVDTQYF. This chain uses TRBV12-3 or TRBV12-4 with TRBJ2-3; no DNA is available, so the TRBD2 call from TCRdb remains unchecked. The CDR3 is 18 amino acids.

The chain is built from TRBV5-4 and TRBJ1-1; checking the TCRdb D call of TRBD1 is not possible without DNA. The CDR3 has 15 residues. The germline V gene encodes CDR1 SGHNT and CDR2 YYREEE (reference sequence). The CDR3 region is CASSSVGQGANEAFF.

The chain recombines TRBV5-1 with TRBJ2-5; with no DNA, the TCRdb D assignment of TRBD1 cannot be verified. The V gene's germline CDR1 is SGHRS and CDR2 YFSETQ. This CDR3 has 15 residues. CDR3 sequence reads: CASQRTGSLGETQYF.

The J gene is TRBJ2-5, the V gene TRBV12-5; checking the TCRdb D call of TRBD1 is not possible without DNA. Germline V gene sequence: CDR1 LGHNT, CDR2 FRNRAP. This CDR3 region has 14 residues. The CDR3 here is CASGLASGAETQYF.

The chain is built from TRBV6-4 and TRBJ2-3; the TCRdb call, TRBD2, lacks DNA for checking. There are 16 residues in the CDR3. The germline V gene has CDR1 MRHNA and CDR2 SNTAGT. The CDR3 loop is CASSDGTSGGTDTQYF.

The rearrangement links TRBV7-2 to TRBJ2-3; TCRdb indicates TRBD1, and absent DNA this call remains unverified. The CDR3 runs to 14 residues. Germline V CDR1 and CDR2: SGHTA, FQGNSA. The CDR3: CASSTPGRIDTQYF.